This entry lists 29 T cell receptor beta chains sequenced from one sample in a study of blood T cells in healthy people across ages. The authors ran a second PCR of roughly 6 to 12 cycles using a sample-barcoded 5' primer and a J-beta primer mix. TCRdb re-analysed the 5' RACE reads in MiXCR, keeping a single row per CDR3 protein. The repertoire consists of about a million distinct CDR3 sequences, with under 50% occurring once and the leading ten covering under 15%. Sequences were obtained from blood. These TCRs come from a man aged 25 to 45 in good health.

The chain employs TRBV6-1 and TRBJ2-4; 8 nucleotides align to TRBD2. Judging by the DNA end, TRBJ2-7 fits better; the J call may be wrong. This CDR3 is 14 amino acids long. The germline V gene encodes CDR1 MNHNS and CDR2 SASEGT. The CDR3 DNA is TGTGCCAGCAGTGAAGTCGGGGGGGGCGACGAGCAGTACTTC. This gives the protein CASSEVGGGDEQYF.

This clonotype was observed many times. The chain is built from TRBV2 and TRBJ2-5; 7 positions agree with TRBD2. J lost 5 bases, V lost 6 bases, and 9 bases had no gene match. The CDR3 is 14 amino acids. Germline CDR1 and CDR2: SNHLY and FYNNEI. Here the CDR3 reads CASSQGLGQETQYF. CDR3 DNA sequence: TGTGCCAGCAGCCAAGGACTAGGGCAGGAGACCCAGTACTTC.

Only a few counts were recorded for this clonotype. J is TRBJ2-3 and V is TRBV27, with no clear D. The CDR3 totals 15 residues. Trimming took off 10 bases at V and 4 bases at J, with 21 bases between the two ends. From germline, CDR1 is MNHEY and CDR2 SMNVEV (reference sequence). The CDR3 spells CATPMPLHYADTQYF. CDR3 coding DNA: TGTGCCACCCCGATGCCCTTACACTACGCAGATACGCAGTATTTT.

This chain joins TRBV10-3 and TRBJ2-7, with 9 bases lining up with TRBD1. Trimming at V came to 4 bases and at J to 7 bases, leaving 11 bases not matched to a gene. Germline loops: CDR1 ENHRY, CDR2 SYGVKD. The CDR3 runs 15 residues. DNA of the CDR3: TGTGCCATCAGTGCTGGACAGGGGACATTTGAAGAGCAGTACTTC. Its translation: CAISAGQGTFEEQYF.

Only one count was recorded for this clonotype. The chain couples TRBV6-2 or TRBV6-3 to TRBJ1-5; the match to TRBD1 covers 9 bases. Germline values: CDR1 MNHEY, CDR2 SVGEGT. The CDR3 runs 18 residues. With 6 bases clipped from V and 2 bases from J, the junction kept 14 bases outside the gene matches. The CDR3 reads CASRYRTGDGLGNQPQHF. Written as DNA, the CDR3 is TGTGCCAGCAGATACCGGACAGGGGATGGATTAGGCAATCAGCCCCAGCATTTT.

As concerns this clonotype: This may come from a read error, since a much larger clone is one base off. This chain uses TRBV18 with TRBJ1-2; tentative D call: TRBD1 (6 bases). The length of the CDR3 is 13 residues. Germline V gene sequence: CDR1 KGHSH, CDR2 LQKENI. V was shortened by 5 bases and J by 6 bases, with 13 bases between the two germline ends. The CDR3, as DNA: TGTGCCAGCTCATCACAGGGTTCTGATGGCTACACCTTC. This encodes CASSSQGSDGYTF.

This clonotype turned up a few times. This rearrangement joins TRBV20-1 to TRBJ2-1; D ambiguous. CDR3 length equals 13 residues. In germline, CDR1 is DFQATT, CDR2 SNEGSKA (reference sequence). The V and J ends lost 0 bases and 4 bases respectively, with 7 bases between them. Here the CDR3 reads CSAREETYNEQFF. The CDR3 region has the DNA TGCAGTGCTAGAGAGGAGACTTACAATGAGCAGTTCTTC.

This clonotype was observed a few times. J is TRBJ2-1 and V is TRBV18, with TRBD1 as a possible D gene (6 bases). The length of the CDR3 is 17 residues. Germline CDR1 and CDR2: KGHSH and LQKENI. Trimming left V 0 bases short and J 8 bases short, with 20 bases between. The CDR3 nucleotides read TGTGCCAGCTCACCACCGAAGGGCGGACAGAGTCTCCATGAGCAGTTCTTC. This encodes CASSPPKGGQSLHEQFF.

The rearrangement uses TRBV3-1 and TRBJ2-7; 7 nucleotides line up with TRBD2. Germline V CDR1 and CDR2: LGHDT, YNNKEL (reference sequence). The V segment lost 4 bases and the J segment 5 bases; nucleotides outside the gene matches: 14. The CDR3 has 16 residues. The CDR3 loop reads CASSLRRTSKLNEQYF. Written as DNA, the CDR3 is TGTGCCAGCAGCCTCCGCCGGACTAGTAAGCTTAACGAGCAGTACTTC.

This chain connects TRBV7-6 to TRBJ2-7; D perhaps matches TRBD1 (6 bases). The germline V gene encodes CDR1 SGHVS and CDR2 FNYEAQ. V lost 5 bases to trimming and J lost 6 bases, with 11 bases between them. There are 12 residues in the CDR3. The CDR3 sequence is CASSTGFSEQYF. The CDR3 nucleotides read TGTGCCAGCAGCACAGGGTTTTCCGAGCAGTACTTC.

This clonotype has only a few counts. The chain joins TRBV28 to TRBJ2-2, with a possible D match to TRBD1 (6 bases). Germline V gene lookup returns CDR1 MDHEN and CDR2 SYDVKM. The length of the CDR3 is 15 residues. V dropped 2 bases and J dropped 1 base, with 8 bases sitting between them. CDR3 sequence reads: CASSLMDRNTGELFF. The CDR3 DNA is TGTGCCAGCAGTTTAATGGACAGGAACACCGGGGAGCTGTTTTTT. The full variable domain, its missing parts supplied by reference TRBV28 and TRBJ2-2, is DVKVTQSSRYLVKRTGEKVFLECVQDMDHENMFWYRQDPGLGLRLIYFSYDVKMKEKGDIPEGYSVSREKKERFSLILESASTNQTSMYLCASSLMDRNTGELFFGEGSRLTVL.

The chain is built from TRBV7-3 and TRBJ2-3; maybe TRBD1 (8 bases). V gave up 2 bases and J gave up 6 bases, with 18 bases separating them. CDR1 is SGHTA and CDR2 is FQGTGA in the germline V gene. CDR3 length: 16 amino acids. CDR3 protein: CASSLSLGQGGDTQYF. The CDR3, as DNA: TGTGCCAGCAGCTTATCCCTTGGACAGGGAGGGGATACGCAGTATTTT.

V gene TRBV5-1 combines with J gene TRBJ2-7; TRBD1 might be the D (6 bases). Near its end, the DNA agrees better with TRBJ2-5, so the J call may be wrong. The CDR3 loop spans 14 amino acids. Germline V CDR1 and CDR2: SGHRS, YFSETQ. CDR3 residues: CASRDSASQETQYF. CDR3 nucleotide sequence: TGCGCCAGCAGGGACAGTGCCTCCCAAGAGACCCAGTACTTC.

In this sample, this clonotype turned up a few times. In nucleotides, the CDR3 is TGTGCCAGCAGTTACAGGGGGCCCGACACTGAAGCTTTCTTT. This encodes CASSYRGPDTEAFF. This chain joins TRBV6-2 or TRBV6-3 and TRBJ1-1, with TRBD1 identical over 7 bases. J lost 3 bases, V lost 2 bases, and 3 bases had no gene match. In germline, CDR1 is MNHEY, CDR2 SVGEGT. This CDR3 is built from 14 residues.

This chain connects TRBV11-1 to TRBJ1-6, with a possible D match to TRBD1 (6 bases). Germline V gene sequence: CDR1 SGHAT, CDR2 FQDESV (reference sequence). CDR3 length: 14 residues. Trimming pared 2 bases from V and 8 bases from J, leaving 10 bases between. The CDR3 here is CASSLIGGDSPLHF. In DNA, the CDR3 is TGTGCCAGCAGCTTAATCGGGGGCGATTCACCCCTCCACTTT.

V is TRBV7-9 and J is TRBJ2-3, with a weak D call TRBD2 (6 bases). Trimming cost V 5 bases and J 4 bases, with 16 bases left between them. Germline loops: CDR1 SEHNR, CDR2 FQNEAQ (reference sequence). The CDR3 is 15 amino acids. The CDR3 DNA reads as TGTGCCAGCAGCCCAAGGCGGGGCCTTGCAGATACGCAGTATTTT. Amino acid sequence: CASSPRRGLADTQYF. The variable domain in full, with the rest retrieved from reference TRBV7-9 and TRBJ2-3, is DTGVSQNPRHKITKRGQNVTFRCDPISEHNRLYWYRQTLGQGPEFLTYFQNEAQLEKSRLLSDRFSAERPKGSFSTLEIQRTEQGDSAMYLCASSPRRGLADTQYFGPGTRLTVL.

The chain couples TRBV3-1 to TRBJ1-1; TRBD1 might be the D (5 bases). The CDR3 runs to 17 residues. CDR1 is LGHDT, CDR2 YNNKEL, per germline (reference sequence). V was trimmed by 0 bases and J by 0 bases, leaving 14 bases between them. DNA for the CDR3: TGTGCCAGCAGCCAAGATCGGGGGATACGCATGAACACTGAAGCTTTCTTT. Its translation: CASSQDRGIRMNTEAFF.

In this sample, this clonotype turned up a few times. The rearrangement joins TRBV24-1 to TRBJ2-1, with 9 nucleotides matching TRBD2. The germline gives CDR1 KGHDR, CDR2 SFDVKD. CDR3 length: 16 residues. After removal of 1 base from V and 9 bases from J, the junction contained 9 bases not matched to a gene. Here the CDR3 reads CATSDLRLAECREQFF. The CDR3 region has the DNA TGTGCCACCAGTGATTTAAGACTAGCGGAGTGTCGTGAGCAGTTCTTC.

The chain employs TRBV20-1 and TRBJ2-4; tentatively, D is TRBD1 (6 bases). The end of the DNA aligns better with TRBJ2-7, so the J call may be wrong. This CDR3 region has 14 residues. Germline-derived CDR1 and CDR2 are DFQATT and SNEGSKA (reference sequence). In nucleotides, the CDR3 is TGCAGTGCTAGAGGACCGGGACAAGACTACGAGCAGTACTTC. This sequence encodes CSARGPGQDYEQYF.

The chain employs TRBV4-1 and TRBJ2-7; D not resolved. V lost 1 base and J lost 1, with 8 bases in between. Per the germline V gene, CDR1 is MGHRA and CDR2 is YSYEKL. This CDR3 contains 14 residues. The CDR3 sequence: CASSQATKSYEQYF. CDR3 bases: TGCGCCAGCAGCCAAGCTACAAAATCCTACGAGCAGTACTTC.

This clonotype was seen a single time. The genes are TRBV6-2 or TRBV6-3 and TRBJ2-1, with TRBD2 as a possible D gene (8 bases). Germline CDR1 and CDR2: MNHEY and SVGEGT. The CDR3 has 15 amino acids. V lost 5 bases to trimming and J lost 7 bases, with 18 bases between them. This CDR3 is CASSPGLGGYNEQFF. CDR3 in DNA: TGTGCCAGCAGTCCGGGACTAGGGGGCTATAATGAGCAGTTCTTC.

In its sample, this clonotype was seen a few times. V is TRBV5-5 and J is TRBJ1-5, with D unresolved. The CDR3 has 15 amino acids. Germline-derived CDR1 and CDR2 are SGHKS and YYEKEE (reference sequence). Trimming took off 0 bases at V and 1 base at J, with 8 bases between the two ends. The DNA of the CDR3 is TGTGCCAGCAGCTTGGGGGCAGAGAGCAATCAGCCCCAGCATTTT. Translation: CASSLGAESNQPQHF.

Only a few counts were recorded for this clonotype. V is TRBV2 and J is TRBJ2-5; D may match TRBD1 or TRBD2 (7 bases each). Trimming left V 6 bases short and J 2 bases short, with 34 bases between. This CDR3 is built from 21 residues. Germline assignment: CDR1 SNHLY and CDR2 FYNNEI. The CDR3 here is CASSVKSIKERGQSPQETQYF. The DNA of the CDR3 is TGTGCCAGCAGCGTAAAAAGTATCAAGGAGCGGGGACAGTCCCCACAAGAGACCCAGTACTTC.

The sample holds one count of this clonotype. The chain combines TRBV5-1 with TRBJ1-2; no reliable D call. The length of the CDR3 is 12 residues. Germline-derived CDR1 and CDR2 are SGHRS and YFSETQ. With 0 bases removed from V and 8 bases from J, the gap between germline ends came to 8 bases. The CDR3 DNA is TGCGCCAGCAGCTTGGCCTTGCAGGGCTACACCTTC. Translating it yields CASSLALQGYTF.

This clonotype is termed medium-sized. The CDR3 spells CASSQGGGQGGETQYF. In DNA, the CDR3 is TGCGCCAGCAGCCAAGGTGGCGGACAGGGCGGAGAGACCCAGTACTTC. The chain is built from TRBV4-1 and TRBJ2-5; 8 bases map to TRBD1. The CDR3 is 16 amino acids. V lost 1 base and J lost 4; bases outside the gene matches: 8. Germline-derived CDR1 and CDR2 are MGHRA and YSYEKL.

The chain joins TRBV12-3 or TRBV12-4 to TRBJ2-1, with D tentatively TRBD1 or TRBD2 (5 bases each). Trimming removed 3 bases from V and 4 bases from J, with 16 bases in between. The CDR3 length is 16 residues. The CDR3 DNA reads TGTGCCAGCAGTTTCCCGGGGACGGCCAGATACAATGAGCAGTTCTTC. It encodes CASSFPGTARYNEQFF.

The chain combines TRBV20-1 with TRBJ2-1; 13 bases map to TRBD2. The trim removed 3 bases at V and 1 base at J, leaving 9 bases unmatched. Germline loops: CDR1 DFQATT, CDR2 SNEGSKA (reference sequence). This CDR3 contains 18 residues. The DNA for the CDR3 is TGCAGTGCTAGCCAACTAGCGGGGGGGTTGATGTCCTACAATGAGCAGTTCTTC. This codes for CSASQLAGGLMSYNEQFF.

This clonotype was recorded a few times. This chain connects TRBV7-2 to TRBJ2-1; D is undetermined. Trimming pared 4 bases from V and 6 bases from J, leaving 10 bases between. CDR3 length: 13 residues. CDR1 SGHTA and CDR2 FQGNSA come from the germline V gene. CDR3 region: CASSYSKANEQFF. CDR3 DNA sequence: TGTGCCAGCAGCTACTCCAAGGCCAATGAGCAGTTCTTC.

This clonotype was seen only a few times. The gene calls are TRBV6-2 or TRBV6-3 and TRBJ2-3; 8 bases map to TRBD2. The CDR3 has 16 amino acids. After removal of 6 bases from V and 1 base from J, the junction contained 9 bases not matched to a gene. The germline CDR1 and CDR2 sequences are MNHEY and SVGEGT. In DNA, the CDR3 is TGTGCCAGCAGGCCGGGGGGGCGAGTTGGCACAGATACGCAGTATTTT. Its protein product is CASRPGGRVGTDTQYF.